The rows below give T cell receptor beta chains drawn from one sample of a study of OX40 agonist ivuxolimab in advanced cancers. Produced via immunoSEQ multiplex PCR; TCRdb's table is partial and in-frame only. The sample comprises some 31,000 clones, approximately 90% of which are singletons, and about a tenth rests with the top ten. The sequenced sample was CD4+ or CD8+ T cells sorted from blood, obtained in a trial of the OX40 agonist ivuxolimab. These receptors came from an adult with an advanced solid tumor such as melanoma, head and neck, liver or kidney cancer. The CDR3 runs from the conserved cysteine through the conserved F or W. The order of the fields is J gene, clone size, CDR3 length, V gene, D gene, CDR3 protein, CDR3 DNA. D genes are given only for firm matches. Clone size is given for some rows only: seen once, a few or many times, or a class if the clone is expanded.

>TRBJ1-2|NA|15|TRBV4-1|NA
CASSPPLGGSYGYTF
TGCGCCAGCAGCCCCCCCCTGGGAGGGAGCTATGGCTACACCTTC
>TRBJ2-3|NA|19|TRBV7-8|NA
CASSLLPPGSPTGTDTQYF
TGTGCCAGCAGCCTCCTCCCTCCCGGGAGCCCGACTGGCACAGATACGCAGTATTTT
>TRBJ1-2|few|16|TRBV23-1|NA
CASSQFGDPRFEGYTF
TGCGCCAGCAGTCAATTCGGTGACCCGCGTTTTGAGGGCTACACCTTC
>TRBJ2-1|NA|16|TRBV7-2|NA
CASRPSGGRSYNEQFF
TGTGCCAGCAGACCCTCGGGTGGACGCTCCTACAATGAGCAGTTCTTC
>TRBJ2-7|once|12|TRBV19|NA
CASSIWGSEQYF
TGTGCCAGTAGTATTTGGGGGAGCGAGCAGTACTTC
>TRBJ1-5|NA|15|TRBV27|NA
CASSFGTGSNQPQHF
TGTGCCAGCAGTTTCGGGACCGGTAGCAATCAGCCCCAGCATTTT
>TRBJ2-5|NA|17|TRBV7-9|NA
CASSLALAGHLQETQYF
TGTGCCAGCAGCTTAGCGCTCGCGGGACACCTACAAGAGACCCAGTACTTC
>TRBJ2-2|NA|12|TRBV27|NA
CATTANTGELFF
TGTGCCACCACAGCGAACACCGGGGAGCTGTTTTTT
>TRBJ2-1|NA|12|TRBV19|NA
CASSIGGNEQFF
TGTGCCAGTAGTATAGGGGGCAATGAGCAGTTCTTC
>TRBJ2-2|NA|16|TRBV9|TRBD1
CASSPPGQGNTGELFF
TGTGCCAGCAGCCCCCCCGGACAGGGGAACACCGGGGAGCTGTTTTTT
>TRBJ2-7|NA|14|TRBV9|NA
CASSVNSDSYEQYF
TGTGCCAGCAGCGTAAATAGCGACTCCTACGAGCAGTACTTC
>TRBJ1-2|NA|17|TRBV27|NA
CASSSQYRVKLPYGYTF
TGTGCCAGCAGTTCGCAATACAGGGTTAAGCTTCCCTATGGCTACACCTTC
>TRBJ1-4|once|14|TRBV12-1|NA
CASSSNATNEKLFF
TGTGCCAGCAGCTCTAATGCAACTAATGAAAAACTGTTTTTT
>TRBJ2-3|NA|16|TRBV19|NA
CASSIPDRASTDTQYF
TGTGCCAGTAGTATACCGGACAGAGCTAGCACAGATACGCAGTATTTT
>TRBJ1-5|NA|17|TRBV2|NA
CASSTPGTPYSNQPQHF
TGTGCCAGCAGTACTCCCGGGACACCTTATAGCAATCAGCCCCAGCATTTT
>TRBJ1-4|NA|15|TRBV5-6|NA
CASSFEGGLNEKLFF
TGTGCCAGCAGCTTTGAGGGGGGGCTTAATGAAAAACTGTTTTTT
>TRBJ2-5|NA|15|TRBV7-6|NA
CASSPGVRQQETQYF
TGTGCCAGCAGCCCAGGGGTCAGACAACAAGAGACCCAGTACTTC
>TRBJ2-7|NA|15|TRBV7-2|NA
CASSLEIGNSYEQYF
TGTGCCAGCAGCTTAGAAATTGGGAACTCCTACGAGCAGTACTTC
>TRBJ2-7|NA|16|TRBV7-9|TRBD2
CASSLLLAGANYEQYF
TGTGCCAGCAGCTTACTTCTAGCGGGAGCCAACTACGAGCAGTACTTC
>TRBJ2-7|NA|12|TRBV6-1|NA
CASSDTGYEQYF
TGTGCCAGCAGTGATACCGGTTACGAGCAGTACTTC
>TRBJ1-1|NA|15|TRBV4-1|NA
CASSQERGMNTEAFF
TGCGCCAGCAGCCAAGAACGAGGCATGAACACTGAAGCTTTCTTT
>TRBJ1-1|once|15|TRBV10-3|NA
CAISDLTGMDTEAFF
TGTGCCATCAGTGACTTAACAGGGATGGACACTGAAGCTTTCTTT
>TRBJ1-2|NA|15|TRBV7-3|NA
CASSLTAGDRYGYTF
TGTGCCAGCAGCTTAACGGCAGGGGATCGATATGGCTACACCTTC
>TRBJ1-1|NA|14|TRBV7-6|NA
CASSTTQGLIEAFF
TGTGCCAGCAGCACAACACAGGGATTAATTGAAGCTTTCTTT
>TRBJ1-1|NA|15|TRBV6-5|TRBD1
CASSPHRGLNTEAFF
TGTGCCAGCAGTCCCCACAGGGGACTGAACACTGAAGCTTTCTTT
>TRBJ2-3|NA|15|TRBV6-4|NA
CASSDSKGSTDTQYF
TGTGCCAGCAGTGACAGTAAGGGAAGCACAGATACGCAGTATTTT
>TRBJ1-1|once|13|TRBV30|TRBD1
CAWSVDRGTEAFF
TGTGCCTGGAGTGTAGACAGGGGCACTGAAGCTTTCTTT
>TRBJ2-1|NA|12|TRBV6-6|NA
CASGGLYNEQFF
TGTGCCTCCGGGGGACTGTACAATGAGCAGTTCTTC
>TRBJ1-2|NA|16|TRBV27|NA
CASSLTEGNPSYGYTF
TGTGCCAGCAGTTTAACGGAGGGTAACCCTTCCTATGGCTACACCTTC
>TRBJ1-4|NA|17|TRBV4-3|NA
CASSQDRQAATNEKLFF
TGCGCCAGCAGCCAAGATCGGCAGGCTGCAACTAATGAAAAACTGTTTTTT
>TRBJ1-5|NA|14|TRBV28|TRBD1
CAGGTVYSNQPQHF
TGTGCCGGTGGGACAGTCTATAGCAATCAGCCCCAGCATTTT
>TRBJ2-7|NA|14|TRBV6-5|TRBD2
CASSVGRTSYEQYF
TGTGCCAGCAGCGTCGGGAGGACCTCCTACGAGCAGTACTTC
>TRBJ2-2|NA|18|TRBV7-6|TRBD2
CASSLTGGQGGVVGELFF
TGTGCCAGCAGCTTAACAGGAGGCCAGGGAGGGGTTGTTGGGGAGCTGTTTTTT
>TRBJ2-7|once|13|TRBV2|NA
CASSDSPAYEQYF
TGTGCCAGCAGTGACAGTCCCGCCTACGAGCAGTACTTC
>TRBJ2-4|NA|14|TRBV7-9|TRBD2
CASSLAGEGDIQYF
TGTGCCAGCAGCTTAGCAGGGGAGGGAGACATTCAGTACTTC
>TRBJ1-2|NA|14|TRBV5-1|TRBD1
CASSEDRASYGYTF
TGCGCCAGCAGCGAAGACAGGGCCTCCTATGGCTACACCTTC
>TRBJ1-1|NA|14|TRBV19|NA
CASSAGGVVTEAFF
TGTGCCAGTAGTGCCGGGGGGGTGGTCACTGAAGCTTTCTTT
>TRBJ2-7|NA|16|TRBV5-1|TRBD1
CASSAQTSGTGREQYF
TGCGCCAGCAGCGCCCAGACATCCGGGACAGGGCGCGAGCAATACTTC
>TRBJ2-1|NA|15|TRBV28|TRBD2
CASRGELAVHNEQFF
TGTGCCAGCAGAGGCGAACTAGCGGTTCACAATGAGCAGTTCTTC
>TRBJ2-6|NA|15|TRBV4-3|NA
CASSQPSSGANVLTF
TGCGCCAGCAGCCAGCCTTCGTCTGGGGCCAACGTCCTGACTTTC
>TRBJ1-3|NA|17|TRBV7-6|NA
CASSLDWGIGGGNTIYF
TGTGCCAGCAGCTTAGATTGGGGAATTGGGGGCGGAAACACCATATATTTT
>TRBJ1-2|NA|13|TRBV19|NA
CASSIGRGDGYTF
TGTGCCAGTAGTATCGGCAGGGGAGATGGCTACACCTTC
>TRBJ1-1|NA|16|TRBV4-1|NA
CASSQPRGRANTEAFF
TGCGCCAGCAGCCAACCCCGCGGGAGGGCGAACACTGAAGCTTTCTTT
>TRBJ1-2|NA|11|TRBV29-1|NA
CSVEGNYGYTF
TGCAGCGTTGAGGGGAACTATGGCTACACCTTC
>TRBJ1-1|NA|13|TRBV11-1|TRBD1
CASSSGQGTEAFF
TGTGCCAGCAGCTCGGGACAGGGCACTGAAGCTTTCTTT
>TRBJ1-2|NA|16|TRBV27|NA
CASRHLGGRQYYGYTF
TGTGCCAGCAGGCATCTCGGGGGTAGGCAGTATTATGGCTACACCTTC
>TRBJ1-2|NA|16|TRBV6-5|NA
CASSYSTGFNNYGYTF
TGTGCCAGCAGTTACTCAACGGGATTTAACAACTATGGCTACACCTTC
>TRBJ2-7|NA|11|TRBV29-1|NA
CSVERNYEQYF
TGCAGCGTTGAAAGGAACTACGAGCAGTACTTC
>TRBJ2-7|NA|14|TRBV28|TRBD1
CASSMTGVPYEQYF
TGTGCCAGCAGTATGACAGGGGTTCCCTACGAGCAGTACTTC
>TRBJ2-1|NA|17|TRBV19|NA
CASSIVAVAVTYNEQFF
TGTGCCAGTAGTATAGTAGCGGTAGCCGTTACCTACAATGAGCAGTTCTTC
>TRBJ1-4|NA|13|TRBV19|NA
CASTPGFAEKLFF
TGTGCCAGTACCCCAGGTTTTGCTGAAAAACTGTTTTTT
>TRBJ2-3|NA|15|TRBV27|TRBD2
CASSWASGRQATQYF
TGTGCCAGCAGTTGGGCTAGCGGGAGGCAAGCTACGCAGTATTTT
>TRBJ1-2|NA|14|TRBV6-5|NA
CASSYISRENGYTF
TGTGCCAGCAGTTACATCTCCAGGGAAAATGGCTACACCTTC